Below, one TCR beta chain is given with its context. The antigen is not known. Investigators treated the graft tissue so that it released intraepithelial and lamina propria lymphocytes. This record belongs to a study of graft-versus-host responses after intestinal transplantation. Study at large: Isolated intestinal, liver-intestinal, or multivisceral transplants had been given to the recipients. The study gave all recipients anti-thymocyte globulin induction, then tacrolimus and steroids for 2 to 3 years.

CDR3 length: 16 amino acids. The V end lost 6 bases, the J end lost 4 bases, and 19 bases lay between the germline ends. Germline loops: CDR1 MDHEN, CDR2 SYDVKM. Clones were read by immunoSEQ multiplex PCR, and TCRdb kept only the in-frame ones, dropping some. Among about 1,900 clones, roughly 87% were seen once, and the ten largest hold approximately 3.3%. Overall study findings and caveats: When patients had graft-donor T cell macrochimerism, their allografts held high graft-versus-host to host-versus-graft clonal ratios. Recipient-marrow GvH clones were detected, some having first appeared in ileum or blood.

Sequences were derived from ileum tissue, sampled 55 to 60 days after intestinal transplant. The TCR was taken from a human patient who received an intestinal transplant, so some T cells may come from the graft donor. This chain uses TRBV28 with TRBJ1-5, with D hard to call. The CDR3 spells CASSPAVGKPNQPQHF. CDR3 nucleotide sequence: TGTGCCAGCAGCCCGGCGGTGGGGAAGCCAAATCAGCCCCAGCATTTT.